This record looks at one T cell receptor beta chain sequence and its context. Its antigen is unknown. This specimen belongs to a study of somatic mutations in cytotoxic T cells in rheumatoid arthritis. Overall study context: The researchers flow-sorted some T-cell populations stained with V beta antibodies and got nearly 100% purity, and these included V beta1+ cells sequenced for TCRB. Overall study results and limits: A largest CD8+ clone above 20% of CD8+ cells occurred in about an eighth of the roughly 65 patients.

Some clones are missing from TCRdb's copy, which holds only in-frame ones; the method was immunoSEQ multiplex PCR. The table lists more than 11,000 clones, 82% of them singletons. Sequenced material: CD8+ T cells sorted from blood. The sequence derives from an adult with rheumatoid arthritis.

Here the CDR3 reads CASSSQRGGTGELFF. The CDR3 DNA follows: TGTGCCAGCAGCTCCCAAAGAGGGGGCACCGGGGAGCTGTTTTTT. The chain employs TRBV11-3 and TRBJ2-2; D is perhaps TRBD1 (6 bases). This CDR3 spans 15 amino acids. The germline CDR1 and CDR2 sequences are SGHNT and YENEEA. V was trimmed by 4 bases and J by 4 bases, leaving 13 bases between them.